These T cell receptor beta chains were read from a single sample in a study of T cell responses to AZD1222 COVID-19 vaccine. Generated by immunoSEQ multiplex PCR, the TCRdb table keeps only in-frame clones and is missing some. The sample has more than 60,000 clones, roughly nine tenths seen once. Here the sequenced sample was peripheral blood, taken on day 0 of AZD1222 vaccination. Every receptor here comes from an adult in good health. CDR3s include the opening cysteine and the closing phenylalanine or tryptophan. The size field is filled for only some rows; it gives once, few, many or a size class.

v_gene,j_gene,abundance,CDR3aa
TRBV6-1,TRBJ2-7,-,CASSEAYEQYF
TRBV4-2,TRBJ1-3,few,CASSQGRSGNTIYF
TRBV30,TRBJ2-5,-,CAWSVGGRETQYF
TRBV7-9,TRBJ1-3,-,CASSLASDRASGNTIYF
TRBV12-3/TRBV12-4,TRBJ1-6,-,CASSTGVSPLHF
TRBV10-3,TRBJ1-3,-,CATTGVGNTIYF
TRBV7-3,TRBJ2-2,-,CASSPRLAGDSGELFF
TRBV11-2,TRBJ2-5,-,CASSSPGTLSSQETQYF
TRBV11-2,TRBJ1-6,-,CASSLEGTGNSPLHF
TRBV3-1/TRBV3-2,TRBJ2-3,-,CASSQLRATQYF
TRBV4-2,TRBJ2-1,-,CASSPPGRDEQFF
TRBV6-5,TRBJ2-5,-,CASSYELVGGRETQYF
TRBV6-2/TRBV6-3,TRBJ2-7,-,CASSYGGAGATEQYF
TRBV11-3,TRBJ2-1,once,CASSLTSGNEQFF
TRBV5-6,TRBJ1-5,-,CASSLYTAAVSNQPQHF
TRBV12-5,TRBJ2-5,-,CASSPQGQETQYF
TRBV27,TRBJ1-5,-,CASSGGGTSWVGSNQPQHF
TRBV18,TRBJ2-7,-,CASSPGSGTVDYEQYF
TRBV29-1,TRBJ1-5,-,CSVLLQGIGSNQPQHF
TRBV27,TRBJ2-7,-,CASSRLAGDYEQYF
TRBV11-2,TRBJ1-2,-,CASSPRDAMGYTF
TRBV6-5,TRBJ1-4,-,CASSNDRGHNEKLFF
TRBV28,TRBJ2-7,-,CASTGEPYYEQYF
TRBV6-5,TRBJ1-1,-,CASRKMGGNTEAFF
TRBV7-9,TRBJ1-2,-,CASSLEPGYGYTF
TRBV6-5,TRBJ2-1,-,CASVGVGRAYNEQFF
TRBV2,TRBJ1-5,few,CASTVESQPQHF
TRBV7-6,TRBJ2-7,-,CASSLGAAGLLGYEQYF
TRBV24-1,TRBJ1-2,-,CATSDSVYGYTF